Presented here are 15 T cell receptor beta chains from one specimen sequenced in a study of PD-L1 blockade in urothelial cancer. Profiling relied on immunoSEQ multiplex PCR, and the TCRdb table lists in-frame clones only, not all of them. The repertoire holds 58,000 or so clones, with about 82% as singletons. The sample in question was PBMCs, obtained around atezolizumab (anti-PD-L1) treatment. These receptors originate from a man aged 50 or older with urothelial cancer.

This CDR3 reads CAWTRAPGQRGGNTIYF. The CDR3 DNA reads as TGTGCCTGGACCCGTGCACCGGGACAAAGGGGTGGAAACACCATATATTTT. The chain employs TRBV30 and TRBJ1-3; the D gene is possibly TRBD1 (6 bases). The length of the CDR3 is 17 residues. V lost 4 bases and J lost 3, with 22 bases in between. Germline-derived CDR1 and CDR2 are GTSNPN and SVGIG (reference sequence).

The rearrangement uses TRBV4-1 and TRBJ1-1; the match to TRBD1 covers 8 bases. The length of the CDR3 is 16 residues. V lost 4 bases to trimming and J lost 6 bases; unmatched junction nucleotides: 13. CDR1 MGHRA and CDR2 YSYEKL come from the germline V gene. This chain's CDR3 is CASSLRQGWGRAEAFF. Here the CDR3 DNA reads TGCGCCAGCAGCCTCCGACAGGGGTGGGGGAGGGCTGAAGCTTTCTTT.

The chain is built from TRBV2 and TRBJ2-5; 10 bases align to TRBD2. This CDR3 is 15 amino acids long. Germline loops: CDR1 SNHLY, CDR2 FYNNEI. V dropped 2 bases and J dropped 5; count of bases not matched to a gene: 5. This CDR3 reads CASSERRAGGETQYF. CDR3 bases: TGTGCCAGCAGTGAAAGGCGAGCGGGAGGGGAGACCCAGTACTTC.

J is TRBJ2-3 and V is TRBV19; D is uncertain. This CDR3 is built from 14 residues. CDR1 and CDR2 (germline): LNHDA, SQIVND (reference sequence). V lost 3 bases to trimming and J lost 0 bases, with 7 bases between them. CDR3 sequence reads: CASSISPSTDTQYF. In DNA form, the CDR3 reads TGTGCCAGTAGTATTAGCCCTAGCACAGATACGCAGTATTTT.

V gene TRBV27 combines with J gene TRBJ2-3; the match to TRBD1 covers 10 bases. Trimming took 8 bases from V and 4 from J; bases not matched to a gene: 9. In germline, CDR1 is MNHEY, CDR2 SMNVEV (reference sequence). This CDR3 is built from 15 residues. The CDR3 nucleotides read TGTGCCAGCTACTTGACAGGGGGCGCCGCAGATACGCAGTATTTT. Translated: CASYLTGGAADTQYF.

In DNA form, the CDR3 reads TGTGCCTGGACCAGAGGGGGACCTTACAATGAGCAGTTCTTC. Protein sequence: CAWTRGGPYNEQFF. The chain joins TRBV30 to TRBJ2-1; D may be TRBD1 (6 bases). Germline loops: CDR1 GTSNPN, CDR2 SVGIG (reference sequence). Trimming left V 4 bases short and J 4 bases short, with 14 bases between. The CDR3 totals 14 residues.

V gene TRBV5-4 combines with J gene TRBJ2-1, with TRBD2 matching 8 bases. CDR3 length: 16 amino acids. The ends lost 0 bases at V and 7 bases at J; junction bases unmatched: 9. Germline CDR1 reads SGHNT; CDR2 reads YYREEE (reference sequence). DNA for the CDR3: TGTGCCAGCAGCTTGGCCCGGGAGGGCCCTCAAAATGAGCAGTTCTTC. Its protein is CASSLAREGPQNEQFF.

V is TRBV5-4 and J is TRBJ2-1; D possibly corresponds to TRBD1 (5 bases). Germline CDR1 reads SGHNT; CDR2 reads YYREEE (reference sequence). V was pared by 4 bases and J by 4 bases, with 12 bases between. The CDR3 consists of 14 residues. As DNA, the CDR3 is TGTGCCAGCAGCGAGGATCCAGGGTACAATGAGCAGTTCTTC. This codes for CASSEDPGYNEQFF.

The J gene is TRBJ2-1, the V gene TRBV30, with TRBD2 identical over 10 bases. The CDR3 contains 15 residues. V trimming: 0 bases; J trimming: 3 bases; junction bases outside the gene matches: 2. The germline CDR1 and CDR2 sequences are GTSNPN and SVGIG (reference sequence). CDR3 in amino acids: CAWSVAGGFYNEQFF. DNA for the CDR3: TGTGCCTGGAGTGTAGCGGGAGGGTTCTACAATGAGCAGTTCTTC.

The chain links TRBV6-5 to TRBJ2-7; 7 bases fit TRBD1. The CDR3 is 14 residues long. Unmatched junction bases numbered 6, after V lost 5 bases and J lost 2 bases. Germline CDR1 is MNHEY and CDR2 is SVGAGI. The CDR3: CASSDGTVAYEQYF. The CDR3 bases are TGTGCCAGCAGTGACGGGACAGTGGCCTACGAGCAGTACTTC.

The CDR3: CAWSPPYPADTQYF. DNA for the CDR3: TGTGCCTGGAGTCCCCCTTACCCGGCAGATACGCAGTATTTT. The V and J genes are TRBV30 and TRBJ2-3, with no clear D. This CDR3 has 14 residues. Per the germline V gene, CDR1 is GTSNPN and CDR2 is SVGIG (reference sequence). V lost 2 bases and J lost 4, with 13 bases in between.

The V call is TRBV21-1, the J call TRBJ1-4; the DNA was not used to check the table's D call, TRBD1. TRBV21-1 is assigned pseudogene status. CDR3 length equals 16 residues. The CDR3 DNA is TGTGCCAGCAGCGCCCCCCTGACAGGGGGTAATGAAAAACTGTTTTTT. It specifies CASSAPLTGGNEKLFF.

V and J are TRBV28 and TRBJ1-2; weak D call: TRBD1 (5 bases). Per germline, CDR1 MDHEN and CDR2 SYDVKM. With 8 bases removed from V and 4 bases from J, the gap between germline ends came to 14 bases. The CDR3 is 13 amino acids. CDR3 in DNA: TGTGCCAGCTTAACGGCGGGGGGCTATGGCTACACCTTC. It codes for CASLTAGGYGYTF.

J is TRBJ1-5 and V is TRBV27, with a weak D call TRBD1 (5 bases). The CDR3 has 13 amino acids. Germline V gene data show CDR1 as MNHEY and CDR2 as SMNVEV (reference sequence). Trimming removed 0 bases from V and 9 bases from J, with 9 bases in between. CDR3 nucleotides: TGTGCCAGCAGTTTATCGAACAGGACGCCCCAGCATTTT. Translation gives CASSLSNRTPQHF.

This clone was counted only a few times. V usage is TRBV28 and J usage is TRBJ2-4; the match to TRBD2 covers 9 bases. Germline V gene sequence: CDR1 MDHEN, CDR2 SYDVKM. The V segment lost 6 bases and the J segment 7 bases; nucleotides outside the gene matches: 7. The CDR3 is 14 amino acids. The DNA of the CDR3 is TGTGCCAGCAGGGAGACTAGCGGAGGGAACATTCAGTACTTC. It specifies CASRETSGGNIQYF.